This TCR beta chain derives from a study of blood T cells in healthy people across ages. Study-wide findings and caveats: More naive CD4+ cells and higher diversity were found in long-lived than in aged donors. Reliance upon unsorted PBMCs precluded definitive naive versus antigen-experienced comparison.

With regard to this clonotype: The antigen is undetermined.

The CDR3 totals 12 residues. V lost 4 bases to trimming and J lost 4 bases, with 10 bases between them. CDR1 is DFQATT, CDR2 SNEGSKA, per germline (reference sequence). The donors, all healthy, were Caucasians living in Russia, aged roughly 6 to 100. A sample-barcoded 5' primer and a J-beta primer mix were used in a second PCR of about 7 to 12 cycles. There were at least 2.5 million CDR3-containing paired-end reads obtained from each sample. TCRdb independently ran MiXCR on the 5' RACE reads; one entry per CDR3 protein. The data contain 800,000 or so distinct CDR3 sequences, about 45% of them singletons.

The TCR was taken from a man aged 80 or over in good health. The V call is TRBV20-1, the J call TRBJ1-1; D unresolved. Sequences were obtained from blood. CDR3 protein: CSAKLGPTEAFF. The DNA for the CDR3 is TGCAGTGCTAAACTCGGGCCCACTGAAGCTTTCTTT.